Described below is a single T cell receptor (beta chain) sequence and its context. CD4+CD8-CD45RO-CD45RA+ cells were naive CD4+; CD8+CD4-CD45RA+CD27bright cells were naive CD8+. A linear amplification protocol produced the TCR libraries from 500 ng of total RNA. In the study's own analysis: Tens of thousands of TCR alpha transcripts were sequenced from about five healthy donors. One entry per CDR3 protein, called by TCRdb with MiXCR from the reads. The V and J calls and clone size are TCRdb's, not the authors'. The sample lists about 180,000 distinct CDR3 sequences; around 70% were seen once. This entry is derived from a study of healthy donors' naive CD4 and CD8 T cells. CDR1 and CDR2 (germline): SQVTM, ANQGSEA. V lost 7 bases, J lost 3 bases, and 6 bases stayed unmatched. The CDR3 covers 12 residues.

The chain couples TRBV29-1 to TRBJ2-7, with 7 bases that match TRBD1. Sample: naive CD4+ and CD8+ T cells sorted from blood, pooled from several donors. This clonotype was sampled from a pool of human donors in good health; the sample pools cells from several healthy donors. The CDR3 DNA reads TGCAGCGGGAGGTCAGGGGGCTACGAGCAGTACTTC. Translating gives CSGRSGGYEQYF.